The 29 T cell receptor beta chains below were found in one sample sequenced in a study of blood T cell repertoires in COVID-19. Measured with immunoSEQ multiplex PCR; TCRdb has only the in-frame clones, and not every one. The data show about 330,000 clones, around 84% seen once. Sequencing was done on a sample of PBMCs or T cells enriched from blood (not recorded which). These receptors were collected from a woman aged 18-29 years who had recovered from COVID-19.

The gene calls are TRBV5-6 and TRBJ1-6, with 7 bases that match TRBD1. The trim removed 3 bases at V and 10 bases at J, leaving 13 bases unmatched. CDR3 length: 16 amino acids. Germline CDR1 is SGHDT and CDR2 is YYEEEE. The CDR3 DNA is TGTGCCAGCAGCTCAAGCAGACAGGGTTTAAGGTCACCCCTCCACTTT. Its translation: CASSSSRQGLRSPLHF. Based on the CDR3 plus reference TRBV5-6 and TRBJ1-6, the full variable domain is DAGVTQSPTHLIKTRGQQVTLRCSPKSGHDTVSWYQQALGQGPQFIFQYYEEEERQRGNFPDRFSGHQFPNYSSELNVNALLLGDSALYLCASSSSRQGLRSPLHFGNGTRLTVT.

This clone was seen a single time. The chain employs TRBV5-1 and TRBJ1-5, with 8 bases that match TRBD1. The CDR3 length is 15 residues. J lost 2 bases, V lost 5 bases, and 6 bases had no gene match. Per germline, CDR1 SGHRS and CDR2 YFSETQ. The DNA of the CDR3 is TGCGCCAGCAGAACAGGACAGGGAGGCAATCAGCCCCAGCATTTT. It encodes CASRTGQGGNQPQHF.

The sample holds one count of this clone. V is TRBV6-5 and J is TRBJ2-1, with D unclear. V was clipped by 9 bases and J by 6 bases, with 15 bases between them. The CDR3 contains 13 residues. In germline, CDR1 is MNHEY, CDR2 SVGAGI. This CDR3 reads CARSYRPGNEQFF. The CDR3 DNA reads as TGTGCCAGGTCATACCGCCCGGGCAATGAGCAGTTCTTC.

This chain uses TRBV9 with TRBJ2-7, with D possibly being TRBD2 (6 bases). The CDR3 runs to 15 residues. CDR1 is SGDLS and CDR2 is YYNGEE in the germline V gene. V was clipped by 6 bases and J by 3 bases, with 19 bases between them. CDR3 nucleotide sequence: TGTGCCAGCACCGGGGACGGGGAGGCTATCTACGAGCAGTACTTC. Its protein product is CASTGDGEAIYEQYF.

This clone has only a few counts. This chain uses TRBV20-1 with TRBJ1-3, with no clear D. V gave up 3 bases and J gave up 6 bases, with 9 bases separating them. In germline, CDR1 is DFQATT, CDR2 SNEGSKA (reference sequence). CDR3 length equals 12 residues. CDR3 region: CSASHSPNTIYF. The CDR3 DNA follows: TGCAGTGCTAGTCACTCCCCAAACACCATATATTTT.

The rearrangement links TRBV5-4 to TRBJ1-1, with 12 nucleotides matching TRBD1. V shed 4 bases and J 9 bases; nucleotides not matched to a gene: 10. This CDR3 has 15 residues. Germline V gene data show CDR1 as SGHNT and CDR2 as YYREEE (reference sequence). CDR3 DNA sequence: TGTGCCAGCAGCGGGGGACAGGGGGCTTATTTTCAAGCTTTCTTT. Translating gives CASSGGQGAYFQAFF.

The chain has TRBV2 and TRBJ1-1; tentatively, D is TRBD1 (6 bases). The length of the CDR3 is 14 residues. V was shortened by 6 bases and J by 1 base, with 12 bases between the two germline ends. Germline values: CDR1 SNHLY, CDR2 FYNNEI. The CDR3 nucleotides read TGTGCCAGCAGGTCGGTGGGGGCGAACACTGAAGCTTTCTTT. Its translation is CASRSVGANTEAFF.

V and J are TRBV7-3 and TRBJ2-3; 7 bases map to TRBD2. Germline V gives CDR1 SGHTA, CDR2 FQGTGA. This CDR3 region has 15 residues. Trimming at V came to 2 bases and at J to 5 bases, leaving 7 bases not matched to a gene. The CDR3 coding sequence is TGTGCCAGCAGCTTACGAGGGAGGGAGAAAGATACGCAGTATTTT. Protein: CASSLRGREKDTQYF.

V and J are TRBV25-1 and TRBJ2-5, with TRBD1 as a possible D gene (5 bases). The CDR3 is 10 residues long. V was pared by 5 bases and J by 12 bases, with 10 bases between. Germline-derived CDR1 and CDR2 are MGHDK and SYGVNS. CDR3 nucleotide sequence: TGTGCCAGCAGTTTAGACAGAGAGTACTTC. It codes for CASSLDREYF.

The chain couples TRBV16 to TRBJ1-4, with a weak D call TRBD1 (5 bases). Germline V gene sequence: CDR1 KGHSY, CDR2 FQNENV. The length of the CDR3 is 14 residues. V lost 4 bases, J lost 12 bases, and 18 bases lay in between. The CDR3: CASSPIGRGRELFF. CDR3 sequence (DNA): TGTGCCAGCAGCCCAATCGGGAGGGGACGGGAACTGTTTTTT.

V gene TRBV7-3 combines with J gene TRBJ2-3; D is unclear. This CDR3 comprises 13 residues. V was trimmed by 2 bases and J by 4 bases, leaving 7 bases between them. In germline, CDR1 is SGHTA, CDR2 FQGTGA. CDR3 DNA: TGTGCCAGCAGCTTACCGCCGGCAGATACGCAGTATTTT. Its translation: CASSLPPADTQYF.

The J gene is TRBJ1-2, the V gene TRBV18; unclear D gene. V gave up 2 bases and J gave up 0 bases, with 10 bases separating them. Germline-derived CDR1 and CDR2 are KGHSH and LQKENI. This CDR3 contains 15 residues. The CDR3 DNA reads as TGTGCCAGCTCACCAGGGAGAACAGCTAACTATGGCTACACCTTC. Its translation: CASSPGRTANYGYTF.

The chain combines TRBV4-1 with TRBJ2-2; TRBD2 matches 8 bases. V lost 1 base, J lost 4 bases, and 5 bases stayed unmatched. Looked up from germline, CDR1 is MGHRA and CDR2 is YSYEKL. This CDR3 has 16 amino acids. The CDR3 sequence is CASSQVGTSLTGELFF. The CDR3 DNA reads as TGCGCCAGCAGCCAAGTCGGGACTAGTCTCACCGGGGAGCTGTTTTTT.

The rearrangement uses TRBV7-9 and TRBJ2-2, with TRBD1 matching 8 bases. In germline, CDR1 is SEHNR, CDR2 FQNEAQ (reference sequence). The V and J ends lost 5 bases and 3 bases, in that order; junction bases with no gene match: 5. The CDR3 runs 15 residues. In DNA, the CDR3 is TGTGCCAGCAGCATACCACAGGGGGACACCGGGGAGCTGTTTTTT. Translating gives CASSIPQGDTGELFF.

This clone was recorded once. The V and J genes are TRBV9 and TRBJ1-2; the match to TRBD1 covers 8 bases. The ends lost 7 bases at V and 8 bases at J; junction bases unmatched: 10. Germline V gene sequence: CDR1 SGDLS, CDR2 YYNGEE. This CDR3 has 13 amino acids. CDR3 DNA: TGTGCCAGCGCCTCGGACAGGGTAGAAGGCTACACCTTC. Protein product: CASASDRVEGYTF.

This clone has a single count. V gene TRBV19 combines with J gene TRBJ1-1; D perhaps matches TRBD1 (5 bases). Trimming shortened V by 3 bases and J by 9 bases, and 17 bases separated the two germline ends. Germline V lookup: CDR1 LNHDA, CDR2 SQIVND (reference sequence). This CDR3 comprises 14 residues. DNA of the CDR3: TGTGCCAGTAGTATCACCTTCACAGGTTACCAAGCTTTCTTT. Protein sequence: CASSITFTGYQAFF.

The V and J genes are TRBV6-5 and TRBJ2-7, with D maybe TRBD2 (6 bases). There are 14 residues in the CDR3. Looked up from germline, CDR1 is MNHEY and CDR2 is SVGAGI. Trimming stripped 1 base from V and 3 bases from J, with 10 bases between. The CDR3 DNA follows: TGTGCCAGCAGTTACTTGGGAGGCGTCTACGAGCAGTACTTC. Translation gives CASSYLGGVYEQYF.

CDR3 sequence reads: CASSAPGENEKLFF. As DNA, the CDR3 is TGCGCCAGCAGCGCCCCCGGGGAGAATGAAAAACTGTTTTTT. V usage is TRBV5-1 and J usage is TRBJ1-4; D unclear. The germline CDR1 and CDR2 sequences are SGHRS and YFSETQ. The CDR3 sequence is 14 residues long. V lost 4 bases to trimming and J lost 5 bases, with 12 bases between them.

This clone came up once. The chain has TRBV5-1 and TRBJ1-4; D possibly corresponds to TRBD1 (6 bases). Germline V gene data show CDR1 as SGHRS and CDR2 as YFSETQ. Trimming cost V 6 bases and J 6 bases, with 15 bases left between them. The CDR3 has 14 residues. The CDR3 region is CASTSGTSDEKLFF. DNA of the CDR3: TGCGCCAGCACCTCCGGGACATCAGATGAAAAACTGTTTTTT.

Concerning this clone itself: A junction boundary mismatches the germline segment, possibly from a read error. The J gene is TRBJ2-2, the V gene TRBV4-1, with 8 bases identical to TRBD2. The CDR3 is made up of 18 amino acids. CDR1 is MGHRA, CDR2 YSYEKL, per germline. CDR3 coding DNA: TGCGCCCGCAGCCAAGTCCTCGGGGGGGGGCTGGACACCGGGGAGCTGTTTTTT. Protein product: CARSQVLGGGLDTGELFF.

This clone has just one count. The chain links TRBV18 to TRBJ2-2, with D perhaps matching TRBD1 (6 bases). Per the germline V gene, CDR1 is KGHSH and CDR2 is LQKENI. Trimming took off 1 base at V and 0 bases at J, with 12 bases between the two ends. The CDR3 has 17 amino acids. The DNA for the CDR3 is TGTGCCAGCTCACCACAGGGAACAGGGACGAACACCGGGGAGCTGTTTTTT. This sequence encodes CASSPQGTGTNTGELFF.

This chain connects TRBV6-2 or TRBV6-3 to TRBJ1-1; D uncertain. Trimming removed 6 bases from V and 3 bases from J, with 11 bases in between. This CDR3 is built from 13 residues. The V gene's germline CDR1 is MNHEY and CDR2 SVGEGT. CDR3 region: CASSQAVHTEAFF. The CDR3 region has the DNA TGTGCCAGCAGCCAAGCGGTACACACTGAAGCTTTCTTT.

This clone has only a few counts. The chain joins TRBV30 to TRBJ1-2; D remains unclear. Germline V gene lookup returns CDR1 GTSNPN and CDR2 SVGIG (reference sequence). The CDR3 consists of 12 residues. V was shortened by 5 bases and J by 0 bases, with 7 bases between the two germline ends. DNA of the CDR3: TGTGCCTGGGCGGTGGCTAACTATGGCTACACCTTC. Residues: CAWAVANYGYTF.

The V gene is TRBV5-1, the J gene TRBJ2-5, with 11 bases identical to TRBD1. Germline V gives CDR1 SGHRS, CDR2 YFSETQ. V was clipped by 1 base and J by 4 bases; unmatched bases: 9. The CDR3 is 17 residues long. The CDR3 region has the DNA TGCGCCAGCAGCTTGCCGGACAGGGGGCGCTGGTCAGAGACCCAGTACTTC. Translation gives CASSLPDRGRWSETQYF. Complete variable domain (other parts from reference TRBV5-1 and TRBJ2-5): KAGVTQTPRYLIKTRGQQVTLSCSPISGHRSVSWYQQTPGQGLQFLFEYFSETQRNKGNFPGRFSGRQFSNSRSEMNVSTLELGDSALYLCASSLPDRGRWSETQYFGPGTRLLVL.

The genes are TRBV19 and TRBJ2-5; 7 positions agree with TRBD1. This CDR3 is 14 amino acids long. Trimming removed 8 bases from V and 3 bases from J; junction bases left unmatched: 9. Germline-derived CDR1 and CDR2 are LNHDA and SQIVND (reference sequence). CDR3 amino acids: CASRDVGGEETQYF. The CDR3 nucleotides read TGTGCCAGTCGAGACGTAGGGGGCGAAGAGACCCAGTACTTC.

The J gene is TRBJ1-2, the V gene TRBV28; the D is unclear. The germline gives CDR1 MDHEN, CDR2 SYDVKM. The V gene lost 1 base and the J gene lost 0 bases, with 9 bases spanning the gap. The CDR3 extends over 15 amino acids. The CDR3: CASSLYRRSNYGYTF. The CDR3 DNA follows: TGTGCCAGCAGTTTATACCGGAGATCTAACTATGGCTACACCTTC.

The chain joins TRBV2 to TRBJ1-2; 7 bases are shared with TRBD1. The CDR3 extends over 12 amino acids. V shed 6 bases, J shed 7 bases, and the junction held 5 bases outside the gene matches. Germline V CDR1 and CDR2: SNHLY, FYNNEI. In DNA form, the CDR3 reads TGTGCCAGCAGGGTTAGGACAGGTGGCTACACCTTC. It codes for CASRVRTGGYTF.

The chain combines TRBV28 with TRBJ2-7; TRBD2 is a possible D gene (6 bases). CDR1 and CDR2 from the germline V gene are MDHEN and SYDVKM. Trimming pared 5 bases from V and 3 bases from J, leaving 17 bases between. The CDR3 is made up of 15 amino acids. CDR3 bases: TGTGCCAGCAGTCCAAACGGGACTCCCGACTACGAGCAGTACTTC. It encodes CASSPNGTPDYEQYF.

The genes are TRBV4-1 and TRBJ2-2; D might be TRBD2 (6 bases). CDR1 and CDR2 from the germline V gene are MGHRA and YSYEKL. The CDR3 consists of 16 residues. V was trimmed by 1 base and J by 2 bases, leaving 11 bases between them. The chain's CDR3 is CASSQGRGSNTGELFF. The DNA of the CDR3 is TGCGCCAGCAGCCAAGGGCGGGGTTCCAACACCGGGGAGCTGTTTTTT.